Following are 3 T cell receptor beta chains from one sample sequenced in a study of blood T cell repertoires in COVID-19. Clones were read by immunoSEQ multiplex PCR, and TCRdb kept only the in-frame ones, dropping some. Altogether around 150,000 clones are present, about 87% being singletons, with the ten largest covering 3.5% to 5.5%. The sequenced material came from peripheral blood. Receptors were obtained from a woman aged 40 to 50 with acute or convalescent COVID-19.

This clone has just one count. The CDR3 DNA reads as TGTGCCAGCAGTGCCAGACAAAGCTCCTACAATGAGCAGTTCTTC. The encoded protein is CASSARQSSYNEQFF. J is TRBJ2-1 and V is TRBV6-4; D is ambiguous. Germline CDR1 is MRHNA and CDR2 is SNTAGT. The CDR3 totals 15 residues. Trimming removed 4 bases at V and 0 bases at J, with 10 bases between.

The V and J genes are TRBV29-1 and TRBJ1-4; 8 nucleotides align to TRBD1. V shed 5 bases, J shed 8 bases, and the junction held 7 bases outside the gene matches. The CDR3 totals 13 residues. Germline assignment: CDR1 SQVTM and CDR2 ANQGSEA. The CDR3 is CSVTGTGEEKLFF. The CDR3 DNA is TGCAGCGTTACCGGGACAGGAGAAGAAAAACTGTTTTTT.

The V and J genes are TRBV30 and TRBJ2-7; tentative D call: TRBD1 (5 bases). Germline values: CDR1 GTSNPN, CDR2 SVGIG (reference sequence). Trimming shortened V by 0 bases and J by 6 bases, and 12 bases separated the two germline ends. The CDR3 spans 13 residues. The DNA of the CDR3 is TGTGCCTGGAGTGTGAGGCAGGGCCGCGAGCAGTACTTC. Amino acid sequence: CAWSVRQGREQYF.